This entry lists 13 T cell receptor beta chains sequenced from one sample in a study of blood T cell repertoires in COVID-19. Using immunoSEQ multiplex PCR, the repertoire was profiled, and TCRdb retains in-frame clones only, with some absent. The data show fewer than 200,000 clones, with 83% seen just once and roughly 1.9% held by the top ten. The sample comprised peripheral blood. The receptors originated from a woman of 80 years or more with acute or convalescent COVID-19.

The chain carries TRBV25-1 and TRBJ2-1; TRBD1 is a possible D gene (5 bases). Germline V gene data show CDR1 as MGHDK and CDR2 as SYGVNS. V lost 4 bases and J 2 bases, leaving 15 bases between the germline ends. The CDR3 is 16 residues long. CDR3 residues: CASSAPPTGPYNEQFF. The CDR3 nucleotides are TGTGCCAGCAGTGCCCCACCCACAGGTCCCTACAATGAGCAGTTCTTC.

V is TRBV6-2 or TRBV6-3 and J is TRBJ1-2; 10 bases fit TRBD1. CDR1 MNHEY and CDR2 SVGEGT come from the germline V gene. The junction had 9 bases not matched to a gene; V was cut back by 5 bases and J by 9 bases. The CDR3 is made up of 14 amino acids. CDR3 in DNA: TGTGCCAGCAGTAAAGGGGACAGGGGAGCTCGCTACACCTTC. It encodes CASSKGDRGARYTF.

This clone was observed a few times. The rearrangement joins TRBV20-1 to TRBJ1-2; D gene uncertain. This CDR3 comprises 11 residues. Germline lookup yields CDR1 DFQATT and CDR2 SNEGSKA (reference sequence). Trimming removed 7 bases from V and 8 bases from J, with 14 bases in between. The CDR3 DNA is TGCAGTGACAACAGTCAAAGGGGCTACACCTTC. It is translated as CSDNSQRGYTF.

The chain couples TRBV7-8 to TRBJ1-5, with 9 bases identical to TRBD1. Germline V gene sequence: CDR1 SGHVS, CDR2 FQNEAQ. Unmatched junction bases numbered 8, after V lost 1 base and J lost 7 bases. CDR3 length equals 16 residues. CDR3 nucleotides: TGTGCCAGCAGCTTAGGAAGGACAGGGGCTAGGCAGCCCCAGCATTTT. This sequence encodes CASSLGRTGARQPQHF.

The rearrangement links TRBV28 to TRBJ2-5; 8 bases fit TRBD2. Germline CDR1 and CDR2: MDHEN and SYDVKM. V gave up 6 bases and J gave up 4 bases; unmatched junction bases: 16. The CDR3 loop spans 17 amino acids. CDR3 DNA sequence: TGTGCCAGCAGCCGTTTGAGTTTCGGGGGGGCGAGAGAGACCCAGTACTTC. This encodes CASSRLSFGGARETQYF.

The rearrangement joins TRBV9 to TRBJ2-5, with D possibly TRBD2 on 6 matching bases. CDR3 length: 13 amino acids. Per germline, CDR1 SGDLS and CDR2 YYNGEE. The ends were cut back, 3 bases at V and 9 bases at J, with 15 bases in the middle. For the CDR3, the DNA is TGTGCCAGCAGCGAAGGCGGGGTCGGGGCCCAGTACTTC. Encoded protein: CASSEGGVGAQYF.

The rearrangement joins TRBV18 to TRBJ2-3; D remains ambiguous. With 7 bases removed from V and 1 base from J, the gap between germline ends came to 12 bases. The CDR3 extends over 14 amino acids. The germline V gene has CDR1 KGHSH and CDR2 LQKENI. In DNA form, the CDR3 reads TGTGCCAGCTGTTCGGAGTCTGGCACAGATACGCAGTATTTT. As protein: CASCSESGTDTQYF.

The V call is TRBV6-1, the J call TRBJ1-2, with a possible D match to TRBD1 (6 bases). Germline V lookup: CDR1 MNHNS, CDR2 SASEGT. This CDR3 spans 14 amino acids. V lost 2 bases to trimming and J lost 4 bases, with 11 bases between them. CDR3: CASSETRDTYGYTF. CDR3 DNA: TGTGCCAGCAGTGAAACCAGGGACACCTATGGCTACACCTTC.

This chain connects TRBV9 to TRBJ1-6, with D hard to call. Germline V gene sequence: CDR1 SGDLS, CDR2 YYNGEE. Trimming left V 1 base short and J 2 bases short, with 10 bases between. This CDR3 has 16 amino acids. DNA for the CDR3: TGTGCCAGCAGCGTACGTCCAAGCACCTATAATTCACCCCTCCACTTT. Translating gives CASSVRPSTYNSPLHF.

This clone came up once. The CDR3 loop reads CASSELDVRGSHTIYF. The CDR3 DNA sequence: TGTGCCAGCAGTGAATTGGATGTCAGGGGGTCGCATACCATATATTTT. The rearrangement links TRBV2 to TRBJ1-3; 7 nucleotides agree with TRBD1. The germline V gene has CDR1 SNHLY and CDR2 FYNNEI. The V and J ends lost 2 bases and 10 bases, in that order; junction bases with no gene match: 14. CDR3 length equals 16 residues.

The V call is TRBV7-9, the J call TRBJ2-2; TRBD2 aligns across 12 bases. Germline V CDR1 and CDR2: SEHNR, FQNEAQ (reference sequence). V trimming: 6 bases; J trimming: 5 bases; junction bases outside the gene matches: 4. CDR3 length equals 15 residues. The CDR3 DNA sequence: TGTGCCAGCAGTTTGACTAGCGGGAGTACCGGGGAGCTGTTTTTT. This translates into CASSLTSGSTGELFF.

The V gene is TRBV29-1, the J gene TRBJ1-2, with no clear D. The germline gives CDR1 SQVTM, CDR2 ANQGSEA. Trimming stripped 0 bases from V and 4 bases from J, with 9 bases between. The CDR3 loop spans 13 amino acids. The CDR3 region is CSVEERVGYGYTF. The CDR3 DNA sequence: TGCAGCGTTGAAGAGAGGGTTGGCTATGGCTACACCTTC.

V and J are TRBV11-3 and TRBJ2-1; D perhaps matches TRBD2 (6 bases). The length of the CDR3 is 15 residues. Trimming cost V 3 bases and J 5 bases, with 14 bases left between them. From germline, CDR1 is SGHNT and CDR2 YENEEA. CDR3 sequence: CASSLGGPRHNEQFF. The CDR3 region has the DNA TGTGCCAGCAGCTTGGGGGGTCCCCGTCACAATGAGCAGTTCTTC.